These T cell receptor beta chains were read from a single sample in a study of shared clonotypes between healthy human individuals. Assay used: immunoSEQ multiplex PCR; TCRdb lists only in-frame clones, some missing. This table holds about 960,000 clones, about 80% found once. The specimen was memory CD4+ T cells sorted from blood. Receptors originate from a man between 18 and 35 years old in good health. Both conserved end residues are part of each CDR3. The order of the fields is D gene, V gene, clone size, J gene, CDR3 protein, CDR3 DNA. The D gene is left open where the match is weak. Size is stated for part of the rows, as once, few or many counts, or as a class when the clone is expanded.

NA	TRBV5-1	NA	TRBJ2-3	CASSFGHLTDTQYF	TGCGCCAGCAGCTTTGGACACCTCACAGATACGCAGTATTTT
TRBD1	TRBV5-4	NA	TRBJ1-6	CASSLADRASPLHF	TGTGCCAGCAGCTTGGCGGACAGGGCTTCACCCCTCCACTTT
NA	TRBV28	few	TRBJ1-5	CASSLAGGTAFPRPQHF	TGTGCCAGCAGTTTGGCGGGGGGCACCGCTTTTCCTCGGCCCCAGCATTTT
TRBD2	TRBV5-1	once	TRBJ2-1	CASSLTAGGTYNEQFF	TGCGCCAGCAGCTTGACAGCGGGGGGAACCTACAATGAGCAGTTCTTC
NA	TRBV10-3	NA	TRBJ2-1	CAISESRADEQFF	TGTGCCATCAGTGAGTCCCGAGCGGATGAGCAGTTCTTC
TRBD2	TRBV5-6	few	TRBJ2-5	CASSKSGATNQETQYF	TGTGCCAGCAGCAAGAGCGGGGCCACTAACCAAGAGACCCAGTACTTC
NA	TRBV12-1	NA	TRBJ2-1	CASSPRVSGRDAYNEQFF	TGTGCCAGCAGCCCCCGGGTTAGCGGGAGGGATGCGTACAATGAGCAGTTCTTC
TRBD1	TRBV28	NA	TRBJ1-2	CASRTTGAPGGYTF	TGTGCCAGCAGAACTACAGGGGCACCGGGAGGCTACACCTTC
NA	TRBV19	NA	TRBJ2-2	CASSIGVNTGELFF	TGTGCCAGTAGTATAGGGGTAAACACCGGGGAGCTGTTTTTT
TRBD2	TRBV6-5	NA	TRBJ2-1	CASSRGGRNEQFF	TGTGCCAGCAGTCGCGGGGGTAGGAATGAGCAGTTCTTC
NA	TRBV7-9	NA	TRBJ2-7	CASSIVGAGEQYF	TGTGCCAGCAGCATAGTGGGGGCAGGGGAGCAGTACTTC
NA	TRBV19	NA	TRBJ2-6	CASSIVGSSGANVLTF	TGTGCCAGTAGTATAGTCGGTAGCTCTGGGGCCAACGTCCTGACTTTC
TRBD2	TRBV7-2	few	TRBJ2-1	CASSTRTSGAFNEQFF	TGTGCCAGCAGCACTAGGACTAGCGGAGCCTTCAATGAGCAGTTCTTC
NA	TRBV28	few	TRBJ1-4	CASSLSLRGNEKLFF	TGTGCCAGCAGTTTATCTCTCAGGGGTAATGAAAAACTGTTTTTT
NA	TRBV29-1	NA	TRBJ2-5	CSGGTLETQYF	TGCAGCGGGGGAACCCTAGAGACCCAGTACTTC
NA	TRBV29-1	NA	TRBJ1-2	CSVDVSGSTYDYTF	TGCAGCGTTGACGTTTCGGGCAGCACATATGACTACACCTTC
TRBD1	TRBV19	NA	TRBJ2-5	CASRFSGTGVETQYF	TGTGCCAGTAGATTTTCCGGGACAGGGGTTGAGACCCAGTACTTC
TRBD1	TRBV19	many	TRBJ1-5	CASSTGQGWDSNQPQHF	TGTGCCAGTAGTACGGGACAGGGGTGGGATAGCAATCAGCCCCAGCATTTT